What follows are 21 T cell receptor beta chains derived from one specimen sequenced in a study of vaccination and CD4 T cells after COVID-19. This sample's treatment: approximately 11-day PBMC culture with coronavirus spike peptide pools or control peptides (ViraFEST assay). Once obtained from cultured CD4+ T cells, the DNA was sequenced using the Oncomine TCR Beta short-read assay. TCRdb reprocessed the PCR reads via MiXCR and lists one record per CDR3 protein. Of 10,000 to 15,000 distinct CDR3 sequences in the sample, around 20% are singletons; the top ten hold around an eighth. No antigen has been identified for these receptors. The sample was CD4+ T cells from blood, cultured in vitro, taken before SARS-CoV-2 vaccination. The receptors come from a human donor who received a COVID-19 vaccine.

CDR3 sequence (DNA): TGTGCCAGTAGTCCCTCCGGGGGGGGACTCTACCAAGAGACCCAGTACTTC. Translating it yields CASSPSGGGLYQETQYF. The chain links TRBV19 to TRBJ2-5, with 8 bases that match TRBD2. The junction had 11 bases not matched to a gene; V was cut back by 5 bases and J by 0 bases. The CDR3 runs 17 residues. Germline V gene lookup returns CDR1 LNHDA and CDR2 SQIVND (reference sequence).

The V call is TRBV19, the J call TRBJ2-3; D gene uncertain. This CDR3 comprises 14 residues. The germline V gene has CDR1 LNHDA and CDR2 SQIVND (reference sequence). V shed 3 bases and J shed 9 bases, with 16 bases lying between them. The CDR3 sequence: CASSISPAGGTQYF. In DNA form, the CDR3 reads TGTGCCAGTAGTATTTCTCCTGCAGGCGGAACGCAGTATTTT.

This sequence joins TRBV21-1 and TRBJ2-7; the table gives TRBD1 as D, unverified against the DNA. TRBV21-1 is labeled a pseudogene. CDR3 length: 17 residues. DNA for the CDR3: TGTGCCAGCAGCAGACAAAGACAGGCGACTAAGACCTACAAGCAGTACTTC. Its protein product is CASSRQRQATKTYKQYF.

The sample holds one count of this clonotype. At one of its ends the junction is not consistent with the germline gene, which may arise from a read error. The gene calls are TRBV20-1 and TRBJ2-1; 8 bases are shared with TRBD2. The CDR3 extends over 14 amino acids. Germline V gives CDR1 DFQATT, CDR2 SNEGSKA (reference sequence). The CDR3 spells CIARDGGAYNEQFF. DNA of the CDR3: TGCATTGCTAGAGACGGGGGGGCTTACAATGAGCAGTTCTTC.

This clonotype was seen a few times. In nucleotides, the CDR3 is TGCAGTGCTAGGACAGGTTTTAATGAAAAACTGTTTTTT. Translation: CSARTGFNEKLFF. The chain employs TRBV20-1 and TRBJ1-4; maybe TRBD1 (6 bases). The CDR3 length is 13 residues. The V gene lost 3 bases and the J gene lost 4 bases, with 9 bases spanning the gap. The germline CDR1 and CDR2 sequences are DFQATT and SNEGSKA (reference sequence).

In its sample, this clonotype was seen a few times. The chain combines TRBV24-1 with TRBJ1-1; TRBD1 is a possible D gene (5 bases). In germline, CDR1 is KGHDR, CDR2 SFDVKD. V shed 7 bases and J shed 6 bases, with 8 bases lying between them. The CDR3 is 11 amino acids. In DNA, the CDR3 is TGTGCCACCAGGCTAGGGGCTGAAGCTTTCTTT. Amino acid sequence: CATRLGAEAFF.

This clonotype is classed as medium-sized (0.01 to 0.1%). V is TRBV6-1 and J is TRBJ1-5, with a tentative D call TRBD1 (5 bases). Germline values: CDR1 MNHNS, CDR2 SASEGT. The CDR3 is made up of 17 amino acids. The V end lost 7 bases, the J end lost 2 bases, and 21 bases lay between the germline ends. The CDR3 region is CASIKTTGTGGNQPQHF. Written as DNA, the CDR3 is TGTGCCAGCATAAAAACCACGGGGACGGGGGGCAATCAGCCCCAGCATTTT.

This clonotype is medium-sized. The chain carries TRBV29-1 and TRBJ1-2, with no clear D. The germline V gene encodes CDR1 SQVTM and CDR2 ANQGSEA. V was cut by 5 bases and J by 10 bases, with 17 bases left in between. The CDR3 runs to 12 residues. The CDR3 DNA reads TGCAGCGTTAAACTGGGAAGTGCCCACTACACCTTC. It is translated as CSVKLGSAHYTF.

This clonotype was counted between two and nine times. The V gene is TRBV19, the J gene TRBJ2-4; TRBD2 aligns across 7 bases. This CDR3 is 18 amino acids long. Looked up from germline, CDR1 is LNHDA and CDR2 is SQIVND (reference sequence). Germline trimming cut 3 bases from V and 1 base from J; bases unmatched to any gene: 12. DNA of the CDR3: TGTGCCAGTAGTATGGGAGGGACTATCGACACTGCCAAAAACATTCAGTACTTC. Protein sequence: CASSMGGTIDTAKNIQYF. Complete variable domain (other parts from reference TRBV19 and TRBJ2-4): DGGITQSPKYLFRKEGQNVTLSCEQNLNHDAMYWYRQDPGQGLRLIYYSQIVNDFQKGDIAEGYSVSREKKESFPLTVTSAQKNPTAFYLCASSMGGTIDTAKNIQYFGAGTRLSVL.

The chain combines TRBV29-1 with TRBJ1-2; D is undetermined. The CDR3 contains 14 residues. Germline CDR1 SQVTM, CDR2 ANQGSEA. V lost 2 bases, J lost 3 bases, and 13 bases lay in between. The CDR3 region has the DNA TGCAGCGTTGAAATTGTGGCAGGCGACTATGGCTACACCTTC. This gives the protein CSVEIVAGDYGYTF. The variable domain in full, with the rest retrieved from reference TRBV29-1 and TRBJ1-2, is SAVISQKPSRDICQRGTSLTIQCQVDSQVTMMFWYRQQPGQSLTLIATANQGSEATYESGFVIDKFPISRPNLTFSTLTVSNMSPEDSSIYLCSVEIVAGDYGYTFGSGTRLTVV.

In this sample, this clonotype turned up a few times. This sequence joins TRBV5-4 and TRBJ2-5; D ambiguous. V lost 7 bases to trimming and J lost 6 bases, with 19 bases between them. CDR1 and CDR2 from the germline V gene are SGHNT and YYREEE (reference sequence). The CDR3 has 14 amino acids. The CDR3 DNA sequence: TGTGCCAGCGATCCGGACCCGGATCGTCAGACCCAGTACTTC. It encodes CASDPDPDRQTQYF.

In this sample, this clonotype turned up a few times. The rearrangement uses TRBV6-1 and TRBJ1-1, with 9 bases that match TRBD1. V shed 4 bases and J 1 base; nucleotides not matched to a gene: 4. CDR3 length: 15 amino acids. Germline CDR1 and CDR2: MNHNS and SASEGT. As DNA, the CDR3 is TGTGCCAGCAGTGGACAGGGGGAGAAGAACACTGAAGCTTTCTTT. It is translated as CASSGQGEKNTEAFF.

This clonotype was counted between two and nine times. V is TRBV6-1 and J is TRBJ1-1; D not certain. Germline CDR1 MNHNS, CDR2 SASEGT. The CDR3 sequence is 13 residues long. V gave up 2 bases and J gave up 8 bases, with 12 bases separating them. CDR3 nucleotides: TGTGCCAGCAGTGAATCGGGGTGGGAGGAAGCTTTCTTT. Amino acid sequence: CASSESGWEEAFF.

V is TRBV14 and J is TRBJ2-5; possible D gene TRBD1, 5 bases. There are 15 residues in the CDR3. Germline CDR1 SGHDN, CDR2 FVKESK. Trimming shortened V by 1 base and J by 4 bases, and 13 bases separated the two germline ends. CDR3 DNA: TGTGCCAGCAGCCAAGGGGGCAGGTTTGCAGAGACCCAGTACTTC. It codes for CASSQGGRFAETQYF.

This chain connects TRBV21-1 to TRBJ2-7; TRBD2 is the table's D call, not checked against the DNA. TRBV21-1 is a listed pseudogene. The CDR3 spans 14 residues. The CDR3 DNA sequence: TGTGCCAGCATCAATCCGGACGAAGCGGACGAGCAGTACTTC. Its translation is CASINPDEADEQYF.

As DNA, the CDR3 is TGCAGCTTACTAAACAGGGAGGAGACCCAGTACTTC. Translation gives CSLLNREETQYF. The chain uses TRBV29-1 and TRBJ2-5; D might be TRBD1 (6 bases). The germline V and J ends were trimmed by 8 bases and 5 bases, with 15 bases remaining between them. This CDR3 comprises 12 residues. Germline V gene sequence: CDR1 SQVTM, CDR2 ANQGSEA. Based on the CDR3 plus reference TRBV29-1 and TRBJ2-5, the full variable domain is SAVISQKPSRDICQRGTSLTIQCQVDSQVTMMFWYRQQPGQSLTLIATANQGSEATYESGFVIDKFPISRPNLTFSTLTVSNMSPEDSSIYLCSLLNREETQYFGPGTRLLVL.

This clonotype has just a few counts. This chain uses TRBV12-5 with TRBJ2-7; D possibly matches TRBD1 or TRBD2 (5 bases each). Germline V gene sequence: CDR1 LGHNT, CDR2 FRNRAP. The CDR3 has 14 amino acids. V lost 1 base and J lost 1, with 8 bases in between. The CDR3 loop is CASGLGDGSYEQYF. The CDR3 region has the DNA TGTGCTAGTGGTTTGGGGGACGGATCCTACGAGCAGTACTTC.

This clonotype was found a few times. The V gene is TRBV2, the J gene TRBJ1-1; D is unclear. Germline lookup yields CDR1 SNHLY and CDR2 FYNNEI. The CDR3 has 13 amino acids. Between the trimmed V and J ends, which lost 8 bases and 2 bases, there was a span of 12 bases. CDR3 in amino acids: CASGRTLNTEAFF. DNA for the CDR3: TGTGCCAGCGGACGGACCCTAAACACTGAAGCTTTCTTT. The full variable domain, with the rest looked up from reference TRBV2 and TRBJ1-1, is EPEVTQTPSHQVTQMGQEVILRCVPISNHLYFYWYRQILGQKVEFLVSFYNNEISEKSEIFDDQFSVERPDGSNFTLKIRSTKLEDSAMYFCASGRTLNTEAFFGQGTRLTVV.

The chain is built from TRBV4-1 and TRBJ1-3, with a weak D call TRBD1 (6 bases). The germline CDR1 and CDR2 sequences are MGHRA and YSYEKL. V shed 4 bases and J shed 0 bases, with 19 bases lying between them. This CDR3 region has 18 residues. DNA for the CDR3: TGCGCCAGCAGCCCACCCCCGGACAGCTACCTCTCTGGAAACACCATATATTTT. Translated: CASSPPPDSYLSGNTIYF.

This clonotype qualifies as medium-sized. CDR3 protein: CAISIGQNSPLHF. The CDR3 region has the DNA TGTGCCATCAGTATAGGACAGAATTCACCCCTCCACTTT. This sequence joins TRBV10-3 and TRBJ1-6; a weak D match, TRBD1 (6 bases). The CDR3 is made up of 13 amino acids. The germline V and J ends were trimmed by 5 bases and 7 bases, with 9 bases remaining between them. Germline CDR1 is ENHRY and CDR2 is SYGVKD.

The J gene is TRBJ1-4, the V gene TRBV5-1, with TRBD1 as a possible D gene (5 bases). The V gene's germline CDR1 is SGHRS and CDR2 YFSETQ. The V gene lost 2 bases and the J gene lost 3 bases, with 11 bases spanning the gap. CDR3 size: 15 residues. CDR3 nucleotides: TGCGCCAGCAGCTTTCAGGGAACGGCTAATGAAAAACTGTTTTTT. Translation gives CASSFQGTANEKLFF. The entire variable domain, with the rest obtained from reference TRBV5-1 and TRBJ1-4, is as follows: KAGVTQTPRYLIKTRGQQVTLSCSPISGHRSVSWYQQTPGQGLQFLFEYFSETQRNKGNFPGRFSGRQFSNSRSEMNVSTLELGDSALYLCASSFQGTANEKLFFGSGTQLSVL.